This section outlines one TCR beta chain sequence together with its context. It has no known antigen specificity. The input lacks base qualities; no much larger clone sits a single base away. Library creation used the immunoSEQ multiplex PCR assay. TCRdb re-hosts the immuneACCESS table, in-frame sequences only. Its copies lack some clones; in the studies checked, an unresolved V gene accounts for under half of them, and the cause for the rest is not known. The sample records 60,000 to 75,000 clones, 95% to 97% of which are singletons. The top ten hold around 0.3% of the sample. The data belong to a study of technical replicates of blood from a few donors (dated by TCRdb to about 2017). V is shortened by 4 bases, J by 1 base, and the region joining them spans 7 bases. CDR1 and CDR2, per the germline V gene (reference sequence), are LNHDA and SQIVND. The CDR3 numbers 13 residues from cysteine through phenylalanine. Left in the record is the CDR3 DNA by itself, 39 bases read in frame from the first base.

The sequence was obtained from a human donor in good health. Sequencing was carried out using T cells isolated from PBMCs. The chain links TRBV19 with TRBJ1-2; no D segment can be confidently identified. The bases read TGTGCCAGTAGTAGCCGACATAACTATGGCTACACCTTC. It specifies CASSSRHNYGYTF.